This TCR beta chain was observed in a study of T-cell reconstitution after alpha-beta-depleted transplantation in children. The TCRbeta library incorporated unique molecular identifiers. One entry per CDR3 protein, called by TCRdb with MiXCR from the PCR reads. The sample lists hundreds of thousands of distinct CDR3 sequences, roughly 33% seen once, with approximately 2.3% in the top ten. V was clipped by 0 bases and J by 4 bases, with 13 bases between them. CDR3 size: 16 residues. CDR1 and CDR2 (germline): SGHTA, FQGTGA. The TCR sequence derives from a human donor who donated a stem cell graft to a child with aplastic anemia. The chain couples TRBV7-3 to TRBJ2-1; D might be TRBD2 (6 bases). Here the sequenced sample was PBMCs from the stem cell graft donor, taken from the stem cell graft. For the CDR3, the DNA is TGTGCCAGCAGCTTAACTGTGGGGGACTCATACAATGAGCAGTTCTTC. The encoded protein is CASSLTVGDSYNEQFF.